The 5 T cell receptor beta chains below come from one sample, sequenced in a study of T cells in Graves' hyperthyroidism and ophthalmopathy. It was RNA transcripts that yielded the amplified TCR beta CDR3 regions. First-round RT-PCR of the TCR CDR3 relied on the HTBI primer set. From the multiplex PCR reads, TCRdb called clonotypes with MiXCR, one entry per CDR3 protein. This table has hundreds of thousands of distinct CDR3 sequences, over 40% appearing once. Sequenced input: peripheral blood or thyroid tissue (not recorded which). Every receptor here comes from an adult man with Graves' disease, either hyperthyroidism or ophthalmopathy (not recorded which).

This clonotype was counted between two and nine times. The J gene is TRBJ1-5, the V gene TRBV2, with TRBD1 identical over 7 bases. The CDR3 consists of 15 residues. V lost 6 bases to trimming and J lost 6 bases; unmatched junction nucleotides: 11. Germline V gene data show CDR1 as SNHLY and CDR2 as FYNNEI. The CDR3 nucleotides are TGTGCCAGCAGCCAAGAAACGGCAGGGGGTCAGCCCCAGCATTTT. Residues: CASSQETAGGQPQHF.

This clonotype was found many times. The J gene is TRBJ1-2, the V gene TRBV6-5; no definite D call. This CDR3 contains 13 residues. The V end lost 5 bases, the J end lost 8 bases, and 15 bases lay between the germline ends. Germline V gene lookup returns CDR1 MNHEY and CDR2 SVGAGI. The DNA of the CDR3 is TGTGCCAGCAGTGACCGGGAGGGTGACGGCTACACCTTC. It yields the protein CASSDREGDGYTF.

CDR3 loop: CASSYTPGTGLFF. In nucleotides, the CDR3 is TGTGCCAGCAGCTACACCCCCGGGACTGGACTGTTTTTT. The genes are TRBV11-2 and TRBJ1-4, with TRBD1 as a possible D gene (5 bases). Trimming took off 4 bases at V and 13 bases at J, with 16 bases between the two ends. Germline V gene lookup returns CDR1 SGHAT and CDR2 FQNNGV. This CDR3 is built from 13 residues. The full variable domain, with the rest looked up from reference TRBV11-2 and TRBJ1-4, is EAGVAQSPRYKIIEKRQSVAFWCNPISGHATLYWYQQILGQGPKLLIQFQNNGVVDDSQLPKDRFSAERLKGVDSTLKIQPAKLEDSAVYLCASSYTPGTGLFFGSGTQLSVL.

The rearrangement uses TRBV7-9 and TRBJ1-2; 8 nucleotides match TRBD1. Germline V CDR1 and CDR2: SEHNR, FQNEAQ (reference sequence). The CDR3 length is 16 residues. With 6 bases clipped from V and 6 bases from J, the junction kept 15 bases outside the gene matches. DNA for the CDR3: TGTGCCAGCAGTATTCCAGGACAGGGTTCAGGCAATGGCTACACCTTC. Translated, it gives CASSIPGQGSGNGYTF.

Only a few counts were recorded for this clonotype. The V gene is TRBV12-3 or TRBV12-4, the J gene TRBJ1-2; possible D gene TRBD1, 6 bases. Trimming left V 5 bases short and J 5 bases short, with 15 bases between. The CDR3 runs 14 residues. Here the CDR3 reads CASSMLGGRYGYTF. CDR3 coding DNA: TGTGCCAGCAGTATGCTCGGGGGCAGGTATGGCTACACCTTC.